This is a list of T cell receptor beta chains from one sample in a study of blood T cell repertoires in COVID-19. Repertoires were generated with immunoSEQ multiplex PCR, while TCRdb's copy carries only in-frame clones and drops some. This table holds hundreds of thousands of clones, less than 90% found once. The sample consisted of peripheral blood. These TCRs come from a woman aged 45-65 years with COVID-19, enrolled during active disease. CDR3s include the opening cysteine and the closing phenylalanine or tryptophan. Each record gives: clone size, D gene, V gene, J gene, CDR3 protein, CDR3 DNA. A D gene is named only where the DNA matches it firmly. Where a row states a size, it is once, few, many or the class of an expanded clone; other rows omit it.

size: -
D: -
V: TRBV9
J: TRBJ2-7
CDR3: CASSGGGYEQYF
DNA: TGTGCCAGCAGCGGGGGCGGTTACGAGCAGTACTTC

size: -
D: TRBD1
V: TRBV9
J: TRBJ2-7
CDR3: CASSPGTGEQYF
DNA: TGTGCCAGCAGCCCTGGGACAGGGGAGCAGTACTTC

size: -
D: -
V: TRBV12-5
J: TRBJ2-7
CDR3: CASGRDWGREQYF
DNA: TGTGCTAGTGGTCGCGACTGGGGGCGCGAGCAGTACTTC

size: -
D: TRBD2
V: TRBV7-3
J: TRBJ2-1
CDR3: CASSSGVAYNEQFF
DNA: TGTGCCAGCAGCAGCGGGGTGGCCTACAATGAGCAGTTCTTC

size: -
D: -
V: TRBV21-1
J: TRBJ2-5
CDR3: CASSKRAEEQETQYF
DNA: TGTGCCAGCAGCAAAAGGGCGGAGGAGCAAGAGACCCAGTACTTC

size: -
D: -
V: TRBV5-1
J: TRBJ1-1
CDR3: CASSQTTGNTEAFF
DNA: TGCGCCAGCAGCCAGACGACAGGGAACACTGAAGCTTTCTTT

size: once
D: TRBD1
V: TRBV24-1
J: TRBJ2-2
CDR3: CATSRTGGHTGELFF
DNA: TGTGCCACCAGCCGGACAGGGGGCCACACCGGGGAGCTGTTTTTT

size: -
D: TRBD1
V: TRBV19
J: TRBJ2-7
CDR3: CASSIRWDRGYEQYF
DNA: TGTGCCAGTAGTATACGTTGGGACAGGGGCTACGAGCAGTACTTC

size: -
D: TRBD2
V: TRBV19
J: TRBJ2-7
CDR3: CASSRSGGSYEQYF
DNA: TGTGCCAGTAGTCGCAGCGGGGGCTCCTACGAGCAGTACTTC

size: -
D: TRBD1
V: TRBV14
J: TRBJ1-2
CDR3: CASSQGGTGGTF
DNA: TGTGCCAGCAGCCAAGGGGGGACAGGGGGGACCTTC

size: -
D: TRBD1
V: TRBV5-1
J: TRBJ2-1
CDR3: CASSLAGQGGYNEQFF
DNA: TGCGCCAGCAGCTTGGCAGGACAGGGGGGGTACAATGAGCAGTTCTTC

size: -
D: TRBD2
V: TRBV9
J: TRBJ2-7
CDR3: CASSVGGGITYEQYF
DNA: TGTGCCAGCAGCGTTGGCGGGGGAATAACCTACGAGCAGTACTTC

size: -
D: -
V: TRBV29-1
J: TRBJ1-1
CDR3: CSVMYRSSNTEAFF
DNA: TGCAGCGTAATGTACAGGTCCTCGAACACTGAAGCTTTCTTT

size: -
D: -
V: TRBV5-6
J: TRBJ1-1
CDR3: CASSLGGGFTEAFF
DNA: TGTGCCAGCAGCTTGGGGGGAGGCTTTACTGAAGCTTTCTTT

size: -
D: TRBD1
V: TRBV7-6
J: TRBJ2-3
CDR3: CASSLGSGTGVDTQYF
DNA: TGTGCCAGCAGCTTAGGATCGGGGACAGGCGTAGATACGCAGTATTTT

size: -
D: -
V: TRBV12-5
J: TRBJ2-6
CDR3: CASGIAGSGANVLTF
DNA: TGTGCTAGTGGTATCGCGGGATCCGGGGCCAACGTCCTGACTTTC

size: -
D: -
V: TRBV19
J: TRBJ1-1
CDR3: CASSLWTGGMNTEAFF
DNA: TGTGCCAGTAGTCTTTGGACGGGAGGCATGAACACTGAAGCTTTCTTT

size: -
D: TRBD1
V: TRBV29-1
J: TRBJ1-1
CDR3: CSASLTGLNTEAFF
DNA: TGCAGCGCCTCCCTGACAGGGTTGAACACTGAAGCTTTCTTT

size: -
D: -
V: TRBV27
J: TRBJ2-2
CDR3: CASRTRGLRNTGELFF
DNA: TGTGCCAGCAGGACCCGGGGGTTAAGGAACACCGGGGAGCTGTTTTTT

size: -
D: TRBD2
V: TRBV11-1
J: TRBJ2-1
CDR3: CASSLRAGDNEQFF
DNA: TGTGCCAGCAGCTTAAGGGCGGGAGACAATGAGCAGTTCTTC

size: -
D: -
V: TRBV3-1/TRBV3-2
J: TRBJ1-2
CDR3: CASSPTRQQLYGYTF
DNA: TGTGCCAGCAGCCCGACGCGCCAACAGCTCTATGGCTACACCTTC

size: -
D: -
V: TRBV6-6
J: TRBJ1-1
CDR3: CASSPDREAFF
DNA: TGTGCCAGCAGTCCTGACAGAGAAGCTTTCTTT

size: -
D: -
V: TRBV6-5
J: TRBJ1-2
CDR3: CASTVTGSYGYTF
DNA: TGTGCCAGCACCGTGACAGGTTCCTATGGCTACACCTTC

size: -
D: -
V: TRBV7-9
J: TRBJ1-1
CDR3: CASSLVQGRGTEAFF
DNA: TGTGCCAGCAGCTTAGTGCAGGGTAGGGGCACTGAAGCTTTCTTT

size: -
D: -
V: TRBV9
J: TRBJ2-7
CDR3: CASSVGGHYSYEQYF
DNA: TGTGCCAGCAGCGTAGGAGGGCATTACTCCTACGAGCAGTACTTC

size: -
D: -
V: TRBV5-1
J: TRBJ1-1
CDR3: CASSLIPGQNTEAFF
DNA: TGCGCCAGCAGCTTAATCCCGGGACAGAACACTGAAGCTTTCTTT

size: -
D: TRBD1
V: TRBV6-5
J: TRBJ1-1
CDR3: CASTPGQFTEAFF
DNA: TGTGCCAGCACTCCGGGACAGTTCACTGAAGCTTTCTTT

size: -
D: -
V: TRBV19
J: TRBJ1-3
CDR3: CASKEDTIYF
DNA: TGTGCCAGTAAGGAGGACACCATATATTTT

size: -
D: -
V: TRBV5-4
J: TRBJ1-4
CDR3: CASSLGTPTNEKLFF
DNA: TGTGCCAGCAGCTTGGGGACACCAACTAATGAAAAACTGTTTTTT

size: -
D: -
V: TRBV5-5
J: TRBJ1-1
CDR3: CASSPLGQKAFF
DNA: TGTGCCAGCAGCCCTTTGGGGCAAAAAGCTTTCTTT

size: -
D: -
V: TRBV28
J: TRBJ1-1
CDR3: CASLGGVTEAFF
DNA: TGTGCCAGCCTGGGGGGGGTAACTGAAGCTTTCTTT

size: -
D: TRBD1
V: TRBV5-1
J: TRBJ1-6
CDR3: CASSLAGTVNSPLHF
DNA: TGCGCCAGCAGCTTGGCCGGGACAGTTAATTCACCCCTCCACTTT

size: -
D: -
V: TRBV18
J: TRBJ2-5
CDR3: CASSPSGDGETQYF
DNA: TGTGCCAGCTCTCCGTCAGGGGATGGGGAGACCCAGTACTTC

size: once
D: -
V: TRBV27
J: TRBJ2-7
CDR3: CASSSLQGGDHEQYF
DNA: TGTGCCAGCAGTTCGCTTCAAGGAGGAGACCACGAGCAGTACTTC

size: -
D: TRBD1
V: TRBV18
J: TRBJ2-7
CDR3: CASSPGQGFIGTYEQYF
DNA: TGTGCCAGCTCACCGGGACAGGGATTTATTGGAACCTACGAGCAGTACTTC

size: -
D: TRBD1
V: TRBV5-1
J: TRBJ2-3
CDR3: CASSLGQGRADTQYF
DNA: TGCGCCAGCAGCCTAGGACAGGGTAGGGCAGATACGCAGTATTTT

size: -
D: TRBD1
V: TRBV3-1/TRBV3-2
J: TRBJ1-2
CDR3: CASSPGTGNYGYTF
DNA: TGTGCCAGCAGCCCGGGGACAGGGAACTATGGCTACACCTTC

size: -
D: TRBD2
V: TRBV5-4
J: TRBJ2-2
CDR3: CASSPSGGVFAGELFF
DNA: TGTGCCAGCAGCCCCAGCGGGGGTGTGTTCGCCGGGGAGCTGTTTTTT

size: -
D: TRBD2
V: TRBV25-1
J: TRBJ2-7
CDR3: CASTRLAGALFSYEQYF
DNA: TGTGCCAGCACCCGACTAGCGGGGGCCTTGTTCTCCTACGAGCAGTACTTC

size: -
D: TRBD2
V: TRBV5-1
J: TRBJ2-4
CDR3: CASSAGLAGGLGEDIQYF
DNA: TGCGCCAGCAGCGCAGGACTAGCGGGGGGTCTCGGGGAGGACATTCAGTACTTC

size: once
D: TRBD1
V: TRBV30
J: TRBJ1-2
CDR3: CASSRQGGTSSYGYTF
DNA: TGTGCCTCCTCTCGGCAGGGGGGCACATCTAGCTATGGCTACACCTTC

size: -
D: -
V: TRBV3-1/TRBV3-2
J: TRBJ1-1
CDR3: CASSVGHSNTEAFF
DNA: TGTGCCAGCAGCGTAGGACACTCGAACACTGAAGCTTTCTTT

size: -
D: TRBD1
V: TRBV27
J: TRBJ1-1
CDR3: CASSRPGTGPNTEAFF
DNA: TGTGCCAGCAGTCGACCCGGGACAGGGCCGAACACTGAAGCTTTCTTT

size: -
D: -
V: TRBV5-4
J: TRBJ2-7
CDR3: CASSLDLSSYEQYF
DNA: TGTGCCAGCAGCTTGGACTTGAGCTCCTACGAGCAGTACTTC

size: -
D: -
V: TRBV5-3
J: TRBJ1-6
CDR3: CASYSRGTPSYNSPLHF
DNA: TGTGCCAGTTACTCGAGGGGGACCCCCTCCTATAATTCACCCCTCCACTTT

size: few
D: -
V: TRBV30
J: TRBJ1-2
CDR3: CAWSTTYSGGYTF
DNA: TGTGCCTGGAGTACCACCTACAGTGGAGGCTACACCTTC

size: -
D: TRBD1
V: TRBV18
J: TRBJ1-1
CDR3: CASSLGTAEAFF
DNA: TGTGCCAGCTCACTTGGGACAGCCGAAGCTTTCTTT

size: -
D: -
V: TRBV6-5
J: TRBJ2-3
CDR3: CASTPPGGTDTQYF
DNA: TGTGCCAGCACCCCCCCCGGAGGCACAGATACGCAGTATTTT